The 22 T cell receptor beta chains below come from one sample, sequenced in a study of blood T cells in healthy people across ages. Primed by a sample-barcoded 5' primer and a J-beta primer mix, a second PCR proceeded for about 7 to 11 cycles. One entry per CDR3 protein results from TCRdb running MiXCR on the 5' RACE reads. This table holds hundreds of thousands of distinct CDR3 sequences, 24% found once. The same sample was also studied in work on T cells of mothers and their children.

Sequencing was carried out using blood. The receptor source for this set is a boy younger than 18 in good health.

The CDR3: CSALGLAENNEQFF. The CDR3 nucleotides are TGCAGTGCTTTGGGGCTAGCGGAGAACAATGAGCAGTTCTTC. The V and J genes are TRBV20-1 and TRBJ2-1; 7 nucleotides align to TRBD2. CDR1 and CDR2 from the germline V gene are DFQATT and SNEGSKA (reference sequence). Trimming at V came to 5 bases and at J to 5 bases, leaving 9 bases not matched to a gene. CDR3 length: 14 amino acids.

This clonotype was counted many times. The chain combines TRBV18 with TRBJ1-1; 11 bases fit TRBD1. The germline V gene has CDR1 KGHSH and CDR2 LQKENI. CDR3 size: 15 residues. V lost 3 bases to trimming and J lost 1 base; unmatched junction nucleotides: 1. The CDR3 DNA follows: TGTGCCAGCTCACCCGGGACAGGGGGGAACACTGAAGCTTTCTTT. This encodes CASSPGTGGNTEAFF. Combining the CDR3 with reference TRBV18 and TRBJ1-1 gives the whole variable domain NAGVMQNPRHLVRRRGQEARLRCSPMKGHSHVYWYRQLPEEGLKFMVYLQKENIIDESGMPKERFSAEFPKEGPSILRIQQVVRGDSAAYFCASSPGTGGNTEAFFGQGTRLTVV.

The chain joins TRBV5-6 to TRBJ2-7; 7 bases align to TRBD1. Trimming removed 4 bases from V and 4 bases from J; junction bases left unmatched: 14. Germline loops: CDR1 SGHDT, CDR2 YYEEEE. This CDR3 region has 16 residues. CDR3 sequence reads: CASSRYTGVGDYEQYF. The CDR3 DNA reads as TGTGCCAGCAGCCGCTACACAGGGGTCGGGGATTACGAGCAGTACTTC.

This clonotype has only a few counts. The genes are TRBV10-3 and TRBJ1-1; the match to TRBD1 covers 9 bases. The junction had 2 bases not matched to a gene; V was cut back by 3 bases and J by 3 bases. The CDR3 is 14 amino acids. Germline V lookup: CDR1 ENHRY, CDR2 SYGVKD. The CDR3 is CAISERDRDTEAFF. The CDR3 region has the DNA TGTGCCATCAGTGAACGGGACAGGGACACTGAAGCTTTCTTT.

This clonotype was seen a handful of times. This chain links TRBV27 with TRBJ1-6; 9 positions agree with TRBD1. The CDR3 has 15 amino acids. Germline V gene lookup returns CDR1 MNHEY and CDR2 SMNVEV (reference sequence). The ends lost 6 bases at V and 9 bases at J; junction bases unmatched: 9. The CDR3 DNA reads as TGTGCCAGCAGAACACCGGGACAGGGTTCTTCACCCCTCCACTTT. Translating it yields CASRTPGQGSSPLHF.

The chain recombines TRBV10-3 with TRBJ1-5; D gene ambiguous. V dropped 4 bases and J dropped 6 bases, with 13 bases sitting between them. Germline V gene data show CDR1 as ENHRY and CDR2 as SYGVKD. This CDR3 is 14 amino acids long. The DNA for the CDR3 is TGTGCCATCAGTGTGGAGCCCGAGGGTCAGCCCCAGCATTTT. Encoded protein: CAISVEPEGQPQHF.

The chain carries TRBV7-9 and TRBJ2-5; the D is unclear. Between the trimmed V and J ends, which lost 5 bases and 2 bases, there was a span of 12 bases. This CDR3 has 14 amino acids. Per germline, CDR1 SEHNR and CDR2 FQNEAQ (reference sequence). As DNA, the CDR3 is TGTGCCAGCAGCCGGCCAGAGACGCAAGAGACCCAGTACTTC. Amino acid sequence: CASSRPETQETQYF.

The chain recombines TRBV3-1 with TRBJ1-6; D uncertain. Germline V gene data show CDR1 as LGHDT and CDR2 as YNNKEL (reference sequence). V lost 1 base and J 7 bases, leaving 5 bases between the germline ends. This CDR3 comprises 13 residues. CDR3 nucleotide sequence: TGTGCCAGCAGCCAAGCACCAAATTCACCCCTCCACTTT. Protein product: CASSQAPNSPLHF.

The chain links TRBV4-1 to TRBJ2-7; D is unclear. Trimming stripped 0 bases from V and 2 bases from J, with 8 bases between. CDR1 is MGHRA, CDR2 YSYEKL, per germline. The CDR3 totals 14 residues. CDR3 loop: CASSQEVSPYEQYF. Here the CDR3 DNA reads TGCGCCAGCAGCCAAGAAGTCAGTCCCTACGAGCAGTACTTC.

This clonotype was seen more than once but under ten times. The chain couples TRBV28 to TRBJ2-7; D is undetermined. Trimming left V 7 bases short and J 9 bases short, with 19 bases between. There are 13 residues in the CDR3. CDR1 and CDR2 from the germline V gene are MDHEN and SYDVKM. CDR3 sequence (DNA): TGTGCCAGCAAACCATTATCTGCAGGCGGGCAGTACTTC. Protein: CASKPLSAGGQYF.

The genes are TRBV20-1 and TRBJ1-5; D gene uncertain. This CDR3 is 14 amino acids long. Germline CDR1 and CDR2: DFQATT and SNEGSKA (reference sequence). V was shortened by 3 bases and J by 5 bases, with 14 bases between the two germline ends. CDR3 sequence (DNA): TGCAGTGCTAGTGGGTATTCCTTGGATCAGCCCCAGCATTTT. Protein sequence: CSASGYSLDQPQHF.

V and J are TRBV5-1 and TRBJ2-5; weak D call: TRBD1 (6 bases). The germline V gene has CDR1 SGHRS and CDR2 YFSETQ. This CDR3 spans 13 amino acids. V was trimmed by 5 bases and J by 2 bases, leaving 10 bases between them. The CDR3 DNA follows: TGCGCCAGCAGGTTTGGACAGCAAGAGACCCAGTACTTC. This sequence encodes CASRFGQQETQYF.

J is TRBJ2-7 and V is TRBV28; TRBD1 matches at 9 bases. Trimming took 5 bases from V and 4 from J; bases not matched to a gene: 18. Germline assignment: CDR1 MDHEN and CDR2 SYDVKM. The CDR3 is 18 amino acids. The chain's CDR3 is CASSPKAGQGPLGYEQYF. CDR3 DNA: TGTGCCAGCAGTCCAAAGGCGGGACAGGGTCCCCTCGGTTACGAGCAGTACTTC.

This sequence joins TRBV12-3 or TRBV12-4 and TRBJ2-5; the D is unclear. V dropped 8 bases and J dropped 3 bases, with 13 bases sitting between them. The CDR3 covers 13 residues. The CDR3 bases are TGTGCCAGCGGACGGTCCCGAGAAGAGACCCAGTACTTC. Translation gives CASGRSREETQYF.

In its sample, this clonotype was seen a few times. The CDR3 DNA reads TGTGCCAGCAGCCCGTTGGGACAGGTGATATATGGCTACACCTTC. Translated: CASSPLGQVIYGYTF. J is TRBJ1-2 and V is TRBV7-2, with 8 bases matching TRBD1. The CDR3 totals 15 residues. V shed 5 bases, J shed 5 bases, and the junction held 10 bases outside the gene matches. The germline gives CDR1 SGHTA, CDR2 FQGNSA.

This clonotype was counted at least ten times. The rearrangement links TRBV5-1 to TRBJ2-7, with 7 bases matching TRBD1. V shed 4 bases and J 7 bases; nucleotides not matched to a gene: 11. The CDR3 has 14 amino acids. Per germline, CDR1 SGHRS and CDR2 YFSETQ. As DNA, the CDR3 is TGCGCCAGCAGCCCGGGGACAGCCTCAAGGGAGCAGTACTTC. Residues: CASSPGTASREQYF. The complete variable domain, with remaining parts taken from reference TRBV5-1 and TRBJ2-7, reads KAGVTQTPRYLIKTRGQQVTLSCSPISGHRSVSWYQQTPGQGLQFLFEYFSETQRNKGNFPGRFSGRQFSNSRSEMNVSTLELGDSALYLCASSPGTASREQYFGPGTRLTVT.

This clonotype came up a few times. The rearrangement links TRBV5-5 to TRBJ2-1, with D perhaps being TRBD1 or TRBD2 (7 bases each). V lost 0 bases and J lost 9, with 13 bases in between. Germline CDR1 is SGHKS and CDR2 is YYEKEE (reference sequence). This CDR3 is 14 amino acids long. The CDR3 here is CASSLAQGGVEQFF. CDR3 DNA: TGTGCCAGCAGCTTGGCCCAGGGGGGGGTTGAGCAGTTCTTC.

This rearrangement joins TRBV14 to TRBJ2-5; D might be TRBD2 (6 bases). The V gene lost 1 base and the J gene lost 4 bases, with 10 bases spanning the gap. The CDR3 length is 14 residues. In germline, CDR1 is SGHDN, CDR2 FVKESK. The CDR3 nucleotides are TGTGCCAGCAGCCAAGTGCGGGGACTAGAGACCCAGTACTTC. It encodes CASSQVRGLETQYF.

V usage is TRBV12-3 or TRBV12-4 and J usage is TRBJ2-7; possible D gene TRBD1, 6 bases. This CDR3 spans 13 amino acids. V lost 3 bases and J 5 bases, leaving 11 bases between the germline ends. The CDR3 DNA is TGTGCCAGCAGTTTTACAGGGATAAACGAGCAGTACGTC. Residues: CASSFTGINEQYV.

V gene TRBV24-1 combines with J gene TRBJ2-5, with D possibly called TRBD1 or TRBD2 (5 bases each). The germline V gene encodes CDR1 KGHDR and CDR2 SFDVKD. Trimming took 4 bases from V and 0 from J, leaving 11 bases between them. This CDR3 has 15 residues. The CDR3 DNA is TGTGCCACCAGTGACCGGGACGGTTACCAAGAGACCCAGTACTTC. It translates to CATSDRDGYQETQYF.

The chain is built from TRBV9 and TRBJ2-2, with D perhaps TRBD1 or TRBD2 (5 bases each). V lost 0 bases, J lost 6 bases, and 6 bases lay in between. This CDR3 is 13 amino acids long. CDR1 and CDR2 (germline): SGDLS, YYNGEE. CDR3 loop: CASSVVGAGELFF. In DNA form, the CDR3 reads TGTGCCAGCAGCGTAGTGGGGGCCGGGGAGCTGTTTTTT.

The DNA of the CDR3 is TGCAGTGCTAGACCGTCTAGGGACGCAGCCTACGAGCAGTACTTC. Its translation: CSARPSRDAAYEQYF. The V gene is TRBV20-1, the J gene TRBJ2-5; D tentatively fits TRBD1 or TRBD2 (5 bases each). The end of the DNA aligns better with TRBJ2-7, so the J call may be wrong. The CDR3 runs 15 residues. Germline CDR1 is DFQATT and CDR2 is SNEGSKA (reference sequence).